This TCR beta chain was sequenced for a study of T-cell memory formation after mild COVID-19. Turning to the study itself: The study found TCR clusters largely donor specific.

This CDR3 spans 16 amino acids. Trimming cost V 0 bases and J 0 bases; bases outside gene matches: 4. In germline, CDR1 is SGHTA, CDR2 FQGNSA. Study-wide results and limits: Cross-reactive memory seemingly joined, as some responding clones were found in pre-infection memory. Among clones contracting day 15 to 85, CD4/CD8 was balanced, whereas later expanders leaned CD4+.

Remarks on this clonotype: Antigen unknown.

A 5'RACE reaction primed in the constant segment made cDNA libraries of TCR alpha and TCR beta, and these carried sample barcodes and UMIs. TCRdb re-called the 5' RACE reads with MiXCR, one entry per CDR3 protein. The sample includes more than 250,000 distinct CDR3 sequences, approximately 15% of them seen just once. The sequenced material came from PBMCs or a T cell subset sorted from them (not recorded which). This rearrangement joins TRBV7-2 to TRBJ2-7; 8 nucleotides agree with TRBD2. This TCR was sampled from a man between 18 and 35 years old who had mild COVID-19 (a few samples of this study predate the infection). Cell type and time point are not known. CDR3 amino acids: CASSLAPAGGSYEQYF. CDR3 DNA sequence: TGTGCCAGCAGCTTAGCGCCGGCGGGGGGCTCCTACGAGCAGTACTTC.